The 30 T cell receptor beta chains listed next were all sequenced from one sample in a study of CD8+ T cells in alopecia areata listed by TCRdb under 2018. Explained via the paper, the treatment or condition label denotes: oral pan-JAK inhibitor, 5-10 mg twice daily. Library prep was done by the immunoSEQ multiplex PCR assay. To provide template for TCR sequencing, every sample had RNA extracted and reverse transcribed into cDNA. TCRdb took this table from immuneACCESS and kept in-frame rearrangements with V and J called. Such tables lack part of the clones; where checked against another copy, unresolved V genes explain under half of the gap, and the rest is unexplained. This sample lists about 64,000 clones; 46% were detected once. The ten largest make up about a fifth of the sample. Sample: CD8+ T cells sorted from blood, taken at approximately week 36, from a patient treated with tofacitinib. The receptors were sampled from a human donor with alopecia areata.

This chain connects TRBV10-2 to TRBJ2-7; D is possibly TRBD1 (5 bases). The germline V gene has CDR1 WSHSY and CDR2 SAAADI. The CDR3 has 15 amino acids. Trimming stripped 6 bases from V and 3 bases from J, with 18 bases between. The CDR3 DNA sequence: TGCGCCAGCAGCGACCCCAGGGAAACTCACTACGAGCAGTACTTC. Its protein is CASSDPRETHYEQYF.

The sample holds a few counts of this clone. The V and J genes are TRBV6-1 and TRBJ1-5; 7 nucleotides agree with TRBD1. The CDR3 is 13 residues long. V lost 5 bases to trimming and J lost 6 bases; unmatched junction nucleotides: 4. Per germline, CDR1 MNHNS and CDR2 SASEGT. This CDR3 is CASSRQGPQPQHF. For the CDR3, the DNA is TGTGCCAGCAGTAGACAGGGCCCTCAGCCCCAGCATTTT.

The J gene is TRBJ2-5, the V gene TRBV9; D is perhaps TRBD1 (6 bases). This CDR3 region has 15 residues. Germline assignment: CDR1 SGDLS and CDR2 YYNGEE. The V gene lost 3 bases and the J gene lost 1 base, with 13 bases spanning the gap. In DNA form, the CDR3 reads TGTGCCAGCAGCGATACGGGACACCCCCAAGAGACCCAGTACTTC. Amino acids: CASSDTGHPQETQYF. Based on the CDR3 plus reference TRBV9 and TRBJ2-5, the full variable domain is DSGVTQTPKHLITATGQRVTLRCSPRSGDLSVYWYQQSLDQGLQFLIQYYNGEERAKGNILERFSAQQFPDLHSELNLSSLELGDSALYFCASSDTGHPQETQYFGPGTRLLVL.

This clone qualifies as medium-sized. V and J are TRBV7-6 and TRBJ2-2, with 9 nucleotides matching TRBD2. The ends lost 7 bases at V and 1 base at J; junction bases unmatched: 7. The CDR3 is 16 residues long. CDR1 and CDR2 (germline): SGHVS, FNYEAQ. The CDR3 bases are TGTGCCAGCATCCTGGGAGCGGGAGGGAACACCGGGGAGCTGTTTTTT. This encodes CASILGAGGNTGELFF.

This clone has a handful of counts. The CDR3 DNA sequence: TGTGCCAGCAGTTTAAGGGACCATCAGCCCCAGCATTTT. Its translation is CASSLRDHQPQHF. The rearrangement links TRBV27 to TRBJ1-5, with D perhaps TRBD1 (5 bases). With 2 bases removed from V and 5 bases from J, the gap between germline ends came to 7 bases. The CDR3 spans 13 residues. The germline gives CDR1 MNHEY, CDR2 SMNVEV (reference sequence).

CDR3 bases: TGTGCCAGCACTGATGAGCGGAGCTCCTACGAGCAGTACTTC. Protein sequence: CASTDERSSYEQYF. The chain uses TRBV2 and TRBJ2-7, with D maybe TRBD2 (5 bases). In germline, CDR1 is SNHLY, CDR2 FYNNEI. V lost 7 bases, J lost 0 bases, and 13 bases lay in between. The CDR3 runs 14 residues.

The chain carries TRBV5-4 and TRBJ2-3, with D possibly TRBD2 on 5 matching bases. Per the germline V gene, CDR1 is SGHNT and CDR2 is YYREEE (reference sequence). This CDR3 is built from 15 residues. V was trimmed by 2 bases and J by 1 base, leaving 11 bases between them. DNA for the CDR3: TGTGCCAGCAGCTTAGGAACTAGAGGCACAGATACGCAGTATTTT. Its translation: CASSLGTRGTDTQYF.

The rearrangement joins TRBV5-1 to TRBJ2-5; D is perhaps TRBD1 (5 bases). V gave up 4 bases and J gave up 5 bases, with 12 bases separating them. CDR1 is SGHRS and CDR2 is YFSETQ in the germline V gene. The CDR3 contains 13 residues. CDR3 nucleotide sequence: TGCGCCAGCAGCCCCGCGCAGGGTGAGACCCAGTACTTC. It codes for CASSPAQGETQYF.

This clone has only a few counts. The CDR3 region is CASSAGQGGTEAFF. The CDR3, as DNA: TGTGCCAGTAGTGCAGGACAGGGCGGGACTGAAGCTTTCTTT. The chain links TRBV19 to TRBJ1-1; 8 bases map to TRBD1. The CDR3 runs to 14 residues. Unmatched junction bases numbered 7, after V lost 5 bases and J lost 5 bases. CDR1 and CDR2 (germline): LNHDA, SQIVND (reference sequence).

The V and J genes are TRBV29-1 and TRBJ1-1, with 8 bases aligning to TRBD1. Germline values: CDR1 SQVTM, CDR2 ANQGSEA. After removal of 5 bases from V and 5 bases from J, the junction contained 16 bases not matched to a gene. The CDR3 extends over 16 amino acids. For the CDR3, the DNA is TGCAGCGTTCATCACTATCCCACAGGGGGGAGGACTGAAGCTTTCTTT. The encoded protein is CSVHHYPTGGRTEAFF.

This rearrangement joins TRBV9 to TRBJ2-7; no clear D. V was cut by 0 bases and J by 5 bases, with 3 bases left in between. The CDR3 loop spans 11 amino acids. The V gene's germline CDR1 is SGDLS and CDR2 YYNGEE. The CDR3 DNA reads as TGTGCCAGCAGCGTAGGTAACGAGCAGTACTTC. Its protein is CASSVGNEQYF.

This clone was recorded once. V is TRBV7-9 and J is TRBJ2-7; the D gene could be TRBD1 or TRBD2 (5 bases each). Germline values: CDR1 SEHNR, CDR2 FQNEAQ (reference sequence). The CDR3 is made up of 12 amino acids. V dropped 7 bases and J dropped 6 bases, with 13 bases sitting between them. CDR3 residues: CASTSDGTEQYF. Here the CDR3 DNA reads TGTGCCAGCACCTCCGATGGGACCGAGCAGTACTTC.

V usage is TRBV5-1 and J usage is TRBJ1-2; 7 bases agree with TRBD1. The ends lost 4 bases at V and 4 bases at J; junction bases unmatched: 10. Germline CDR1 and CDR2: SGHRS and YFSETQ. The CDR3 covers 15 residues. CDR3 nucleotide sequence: TGCGCCAGCAGCACAACCACCGGGACAGCCTATGGCTACACCTTC. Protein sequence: CASSTTTGTAYGYTF.

This chain's CDR3 is CASRGGYENEQFF. The CDR3 coding sequence is TGTGCCAGCAGAGGCGGGTACGAAAATGAGCAGTTCTTC. The genes are TRBV27 and TRBJ2-1, with D perhaps matching TRBD2 (5 bases). There are 13 residues in the CDR3. Germline V lookup: CDR1 MNHEY, CDR2 SMNVEV (reference sequence). Trimming removed 6 bases at V and 7 bases at J, with 13 bases between.

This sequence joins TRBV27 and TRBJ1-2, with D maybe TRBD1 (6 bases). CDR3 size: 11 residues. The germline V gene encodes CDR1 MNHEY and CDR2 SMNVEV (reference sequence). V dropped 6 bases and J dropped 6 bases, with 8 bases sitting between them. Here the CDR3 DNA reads TGTGCCAGCAGCCCAGGGGATGGCTACACCTTC. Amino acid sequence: CASSPGDGYTF.

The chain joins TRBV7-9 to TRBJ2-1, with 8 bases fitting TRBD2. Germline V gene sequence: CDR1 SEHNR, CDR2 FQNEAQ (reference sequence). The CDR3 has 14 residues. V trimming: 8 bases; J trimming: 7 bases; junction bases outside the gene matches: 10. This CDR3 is CASHPSGSLNEQFF. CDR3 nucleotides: TGTGCCAGCCATCCCAGCGGGAGTCTTAATGAGCAGTTCTTC.

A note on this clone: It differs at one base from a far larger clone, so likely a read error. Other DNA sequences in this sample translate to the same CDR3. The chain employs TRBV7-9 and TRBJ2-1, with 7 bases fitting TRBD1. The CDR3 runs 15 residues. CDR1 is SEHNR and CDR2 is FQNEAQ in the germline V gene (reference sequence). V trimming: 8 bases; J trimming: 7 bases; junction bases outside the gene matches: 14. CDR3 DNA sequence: TGTGCCAGCGGGACCGGGACAGCGAGCACTAATGAGCAGTTCTTC. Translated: CASGTGTASTNEQFF. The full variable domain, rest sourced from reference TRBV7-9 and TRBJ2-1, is DTGVSQNPRHKITKRGQNVTFRCDPISEHNRLYWYRQTLGQGPEFLTYFQNEAQLEKSRLLSDRFSAERPKGSFSTLEIQRTEQGDSAMYLCASGTGTASTNEQFFGPGTRLTVL.

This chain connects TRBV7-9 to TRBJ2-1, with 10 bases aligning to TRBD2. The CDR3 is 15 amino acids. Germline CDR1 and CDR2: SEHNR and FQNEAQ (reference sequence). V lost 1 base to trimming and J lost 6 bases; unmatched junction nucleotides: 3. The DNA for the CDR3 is TGTGCCAGCAGCTTAGTAGGACTAGCGGCCAATGAGCAGTTCTTC. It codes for CASSLVGLAANEQFF. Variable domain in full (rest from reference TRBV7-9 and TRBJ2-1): DTGVSQNPRHKITKRGQNVTFRCDPISEHNRLYWYRQTLGQGPEFLTYFQNEAQLEKSRLLSDRFSAERPKGSFSTLEIQRTEQGDSAMYLCASSLVGLAANEQFFGPGTRLTVL.

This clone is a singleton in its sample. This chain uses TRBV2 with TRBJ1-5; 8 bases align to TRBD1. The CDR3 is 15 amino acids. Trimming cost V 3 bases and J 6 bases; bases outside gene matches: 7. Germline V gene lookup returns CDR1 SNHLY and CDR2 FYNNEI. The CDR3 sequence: CASSEYWTGSQPQHF. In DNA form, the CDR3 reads TGTGCCAGCAGTGAGTATTGGACAGGGAGTCAGCCCCAGCATTTT.

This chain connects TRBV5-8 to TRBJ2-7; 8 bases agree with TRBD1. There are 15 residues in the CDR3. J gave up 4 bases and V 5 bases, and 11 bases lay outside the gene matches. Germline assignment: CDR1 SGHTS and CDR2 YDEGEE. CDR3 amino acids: CASRLTGTGIYEQYF. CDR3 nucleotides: TGTGCCAGCAGATTAACCGGGACAGGCATTTACGAGCAGTACTTC.

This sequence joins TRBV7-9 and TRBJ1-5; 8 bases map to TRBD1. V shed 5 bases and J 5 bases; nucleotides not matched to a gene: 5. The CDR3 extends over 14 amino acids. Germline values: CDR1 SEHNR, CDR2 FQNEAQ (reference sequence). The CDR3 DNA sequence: TGTGCCAGCAGCCCCGGGACAGGCGATCAGCCCCAGCATTTT. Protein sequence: CASSPGTGDQPQHF.

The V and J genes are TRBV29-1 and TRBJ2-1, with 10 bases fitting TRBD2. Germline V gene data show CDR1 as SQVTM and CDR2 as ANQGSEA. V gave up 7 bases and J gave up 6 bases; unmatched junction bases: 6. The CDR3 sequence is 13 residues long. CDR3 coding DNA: TGCAGCGCAAGCGGGAGGGCCGTCAATGAGCAGTTCTTC. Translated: CSASGRAVNEQFF.

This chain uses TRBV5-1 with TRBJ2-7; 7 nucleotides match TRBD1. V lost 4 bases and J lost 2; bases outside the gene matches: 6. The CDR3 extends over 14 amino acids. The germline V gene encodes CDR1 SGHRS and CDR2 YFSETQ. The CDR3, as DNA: TGCGCCAGCAGCACGTCAGGGGGACCCTACGAGCAGTACTTC. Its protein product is CASSTSGGPYEQYF.

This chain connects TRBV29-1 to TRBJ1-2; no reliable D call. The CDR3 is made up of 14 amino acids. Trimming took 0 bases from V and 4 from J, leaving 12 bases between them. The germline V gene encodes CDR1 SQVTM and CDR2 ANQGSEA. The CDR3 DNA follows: TGCAGCGTTGAAGATCAAGACGTTGGCTATGGCTACACCTTC. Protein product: CSVEDQDVGYGYTF. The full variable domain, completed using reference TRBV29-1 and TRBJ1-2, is SAVISQKPSRDICQRGTSLTIQCQVDSQVTMMFWYRQQPGQSLTLIATANQGSEATYESGFVIDKFPISRPNLTFSTLTVSNMSPEDSSIYLCSVEDQDVGYGYTFGSGTRLTVV.

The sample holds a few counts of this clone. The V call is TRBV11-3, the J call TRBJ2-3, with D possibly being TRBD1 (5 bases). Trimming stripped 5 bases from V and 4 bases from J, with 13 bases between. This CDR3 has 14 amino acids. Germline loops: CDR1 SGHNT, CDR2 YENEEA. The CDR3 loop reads CASSQRSGSDTQYF. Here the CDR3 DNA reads TGTGCCAGCAGCCAACGGTCAGGGTCAGATACGCAGTATTTT.

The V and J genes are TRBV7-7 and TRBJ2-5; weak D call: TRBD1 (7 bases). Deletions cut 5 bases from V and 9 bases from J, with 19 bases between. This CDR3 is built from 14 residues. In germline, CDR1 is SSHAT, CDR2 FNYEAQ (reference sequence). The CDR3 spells CASSQGGRILAQYF. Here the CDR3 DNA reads TGTGCCAGCAGCCAGGGGGGACGAATCTTGGCCCAGTACTTC.

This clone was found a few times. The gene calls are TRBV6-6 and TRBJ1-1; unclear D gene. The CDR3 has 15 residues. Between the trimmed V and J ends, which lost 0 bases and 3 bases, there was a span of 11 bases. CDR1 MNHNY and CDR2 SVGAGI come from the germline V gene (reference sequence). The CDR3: CASSYSNPPDTEAFF. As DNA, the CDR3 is TGTGCCAGCAGTTACTCAAACCCCCCGGACACTGAAGCTTTCTTT.

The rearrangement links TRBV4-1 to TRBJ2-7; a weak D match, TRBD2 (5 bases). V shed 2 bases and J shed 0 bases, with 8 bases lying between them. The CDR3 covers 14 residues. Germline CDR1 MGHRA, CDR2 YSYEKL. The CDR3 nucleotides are TGCGCCAGCAGCCAAAGCGGACTCTCCTACGAGCAGTACTTC. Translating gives CASSQSGLSYEQYF.

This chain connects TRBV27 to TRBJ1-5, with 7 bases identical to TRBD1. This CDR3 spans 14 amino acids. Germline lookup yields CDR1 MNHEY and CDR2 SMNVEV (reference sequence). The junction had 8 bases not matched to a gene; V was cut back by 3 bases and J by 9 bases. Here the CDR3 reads CASSLTGPLRPQHF. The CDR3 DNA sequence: TGTGCCAGCAGTTTGACAGGGCCCCTTAGGCCCCAGCATTTT.

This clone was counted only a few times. The CDR3 protein is CASSELVPNQPQHF. The CDR3 nucleotides read TGTGCCAGCAGTGAACTCGTCCCAAATCAGCCCCAGCATTTT. The rearrangement joins TRBV25-1 to TRBJ1-5, with D unresolved. Germline CDR1 and CDR2: MGHDK and SYGVNS. The V and J ends lost 2 bases and 4 bases respectively, with 9 bases between them. The CDR3 runs to 14 residues.